These 15 T cell receptor beta chains were sequenced from one sample in a study of blood T cell repertoires in COVID-19. Clones were sequenced by immunoSEQ multiplex PCR, and TCRdb holds only the in-frame ones, with some missing. The sample includes roughly 68,000 clones, 80% to 85% of them seen just once. The sample consisted of peripheral blood. These receptors originate from a man in his forties or fifties with active COVID-19.

This sequence joins TRBV7-2 and TRBJ1-6; maybe TRBD1 (5 bases). The CDR3 consists of 14 residues. V gave up 2 bases and J gave up 13 bases, with 15 bases separating them. The germline gives CDR1 SGHTA, CDR2 FQGNSA. CDR3 sequence reads: CASSLIPGPFPLHF. For the CDR3, the DNA is TGTGCCAGCAGCTTAATTCCAGGGCCTTTCCCCCTCCACTTT.

This clone was counted between two and nine times. The CDR3, as DNA: TGTGCCAGCAGCTTACGTACAGGGGAGACCTACGAGCAGTACTTC. This encodes CASSLRTGETYEQYF. The rearrangement joins TRBV9 to TRBJ2-7; 7 bases are a match to TRBD1. Germline assignment: CDR1 SGDLS and CDR2 YYNGEE. The CDR3 sequence is 15 residues long. V lost 4 bases, J lost 2 bases, and 9 bases stayed unmatched. The full variable domain, its missing parts supplied by reference TRBV9 and TRBJ2-7, is DSGVTQTPKHLITATGQRVTLRCSPRSGDLSVYWYQQSLDQGLQFLIQYYNGEERAKGNILERFSAQQFPDLHSELNLSSLELGDSALYFCASSLRTGETYEQYFGPGTRLTVT.

V gene TRBV5-4 combines with J gene TRBJ2-1; possibly TRBD1 for D (6 bases). This CDR3 is built from 15 residues. CDR1 is SGHNT and CDR2 is YYREEE in the germline V gene (reference sequence). V was shortened by 4 bases and J by 2 bases, with 13 bases between the two germline ends. CDR3 in amino acids: CASSEGGIAYNEQFF. CDR3 sequence (DNA): TGTGCCAGCAGCGAAGGGGGTATCGCCTACAATGAGCAGTTCTTC.

This clone appeared once. The chain has TRBV7-9 and TRBJ2-1, with 10 bases that match TRBD2. The CDR3 runs 16 residues. Per the germline V gene, CDR1 is SEHNR and CDR2 is FQNEAQ (reference sequence). V lost 1 base, J lost 4 bases, and 4 bases stayed unmatched. The CDR3 sequence: CASSLVPSGGYNEQFF. DNA for the CDR3: TGTGCCAGCAGCTTAGTTCCTAGCGGGGGTTACAATGAGCAGTTCTTC.

V and J are TRBV12-5 and TRBJ2-7; 11 positions agree with TRBD2. The germline V gene has CDR1 LGHNT and CDR2 FRNRAP. This CDR3 is built from 20 residues. The V gene end was trimmed by 0 bases and the J gene end by 2 bases; junction bases not matched to a gene: 15. The CDR3 loop reads CASGLVRVAGGPAPPYEQYF. The DNA for the CDR3 is TGTGCTAGTGGTTTGGTAAGAGTAGCGGGAGGGCCAGCCCCACCCTACGAGCAGTACTTC.

The gene calls are TRBV10-3 and TRBJ2-1; 9 nucleotides align to TRBD1. The CDR3 has 18 amino acids. Germline CDR1 reads ENHRY; CDR2 reads SYGVKD. The V and J ends lost 5 bases and 3 bases, in that order; junction bases with no gene match: 14. CDR3: CAISPGQGWAENYNEQFF. In nucleotides, the CDR3 is TGTGCCATCAGTCCGGGACAGGGCTGGGCGGAGAACTACAATGAGCAGTTCTTC.

This clone was counted once. The V and J genes are TRBV5-1 and TRBJ2-7, with 9 bases fitting TRBD2. V was clipped by 4 bases and J by 4 bases; unmatched bases: 6. Germline-derived CDR1 and CDR2 are SGHRS and YFSETQ. The CDR3 covers 14 residues. The chain's CDR3 is CASSPSGTLYEQYF. CDR3 DNA: TGCGCCAGCAGCCCTAGCGGGACCCTATACGAGCAGTACTTC.

The chain carries TRBV19 and TRBJ2-2; D remains unclear. The germline gives CDR1 LNHDA, CDR2 SQIVND (reference sequence). This CDR3 comprises 16 residues. Trimming removed 7 bases from V and 0 bases from J, with 15 bases in between. CDR3 residues: CASTNRRGANTGELFF. CDR3 nucleotide sequence: TGTGCCAGTACCAATAGGAGAGGTGCGAACACCGGGGAGCTGTTTTTT.

The gene calls are TRBV5-5 and TRBJ2-6; D unresolved. V shed 2 bases and J shed 0 bases, with 6 bases lying between them. The germline V gene has CDR1 SGHKS and CDR2 YYEKEE (reference sequence). This CDR3 comprises 15 residues. The CDR3 region is CASSFGSSGANVLTF. The CDR3 region has the DNA TGTGCCAGCAGCTTCGGGTCCTCTGGGGCCAACGTCCTGACTTTC.

This sequence joins TRBV24-1 and TRBJ2-1; 7 bases line up with TRBD2. With V trimmed by 7 bases and J by 5 bases, 7 bases remained unmatched. Germline CDR1 and CDR2: KGHDR and SFDVKD. This CDR3 has 14 amino acids. As DNA, the CDR3 is TGTGCCACCAGCTTGGGGGGGACCAACAATGAGCAGTTCTTC. Translation gives CATSLGGTNNEQFF.

This chain joins TRBV12-3 or TRBV12-4 and TRBJ1-2; the D gene is possibly TRBD1 (5 bases). V was clipped by 3 bases and J by 2 bases, with 7 bases between them. This CDR3 contains 13 residues. The DNA for the CDR3 is TGTGCCAGCAGTTTGGGGCTGAACTATGGCTACACCTTC. It translates to CASSLGLNYGYTF.

This chain links TRBV2 with TRBJ2-1; 8 bases line up with TRBD2. V was pared by 5 bases and J by 0 bases, with 3 bases of the junction left unmatched. CDR1 is SNHLY and CDR2 is FYNNEI in the germline V gene. This CDR3 comprises 15 residues. In DNA, the CDR3 is TGTGCCAGCAGTAGAAGCGGGGGCTCCTACAATGAGCAGTTCTTC. It translates to CASSRSGGSYNEQFF.

The sample holds a few counts of this clone. The CDR3 is CASSLPGQETQYF. The CDR3 DNA reads as TGTGCCAGCAGCTTGCCCGGTCAAGAGACCCAGTACTTC. This chain joins TRBV5-4 and TRBJ2-5; no reliable D call. The CDR3 consists of 13 residues. CDR1 SGHNT and CDR2 YYREEE come from the germline V gene (reference sequence). V was trimmed by 1 base and J by 2 bases, leaving 6 bases between them.

This clone has a single count. The chain combines TRBV7-9 with TRBJ1-6, with 9 nucleotides matching TRBD1. The CDR3 consists of 15 residues. Germline CDR1 is SEHNR and CDR2 is FQNEAQ (reference sequence). Losses at the gene ends were 5 bases for V and 10 bases for J; bases not matched to a gene: 9. This CDR3 is CASSRTGTGSSPLHF. In DNA, the CDR3 is TGTGCCAGCAGCCGGACGGGGACAGGGTCCTCACCCCTCCACTTT. The full variable domain, completed using reference TRBV7-9 and TRBJ1-6, is DTGVSQNPRHKITKRGQNVTFRCDPISEHNRLYWYRQTLGQGPEFLTYFQNEAQLEKSRLLSDRFSAERPKGSFSTLEIQRTEQGDSAMYLCASSRTGTGSSPLHFGNGTRLTVT.

A remark on this clone: A junction end diverges from the germline sequence, so it may reflect a read error. This sequence joins TRBV30 and TRBJ1-1; possible D gene TRBD1, 5 bases. The CDR3 spans 11 residues. Germline CDR1 GTSNPN, CDR2 SVGIG (reference sequence). This CDR3 reads CAWKGYTEAFF. CDR3 coding DNA: TGTGCGTGGAAGGGGTACACTGAAGCTTTCTTT.